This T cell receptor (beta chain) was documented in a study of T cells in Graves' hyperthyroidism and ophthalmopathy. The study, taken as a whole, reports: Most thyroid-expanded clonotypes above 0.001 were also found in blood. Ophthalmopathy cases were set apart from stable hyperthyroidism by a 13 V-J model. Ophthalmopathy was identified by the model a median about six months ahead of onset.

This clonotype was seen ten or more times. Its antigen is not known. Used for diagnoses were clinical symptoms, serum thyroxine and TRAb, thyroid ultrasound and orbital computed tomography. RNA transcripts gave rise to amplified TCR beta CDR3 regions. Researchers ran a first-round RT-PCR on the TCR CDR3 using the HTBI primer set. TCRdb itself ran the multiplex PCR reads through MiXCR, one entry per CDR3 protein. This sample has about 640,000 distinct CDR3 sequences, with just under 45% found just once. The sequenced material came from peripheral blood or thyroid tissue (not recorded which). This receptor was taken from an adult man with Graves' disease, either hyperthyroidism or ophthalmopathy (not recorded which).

The DNA of the CDR3 is TGCAGCGTTAAGACTAGCGGGATGTCCTACGAGCAGTACTTC. Protein: CSVKTSGMSYEQYF. The chain couples TRBV29-1 to TRBJ2-7; 11 bases are shared with TRBD2. The CDR3 covers 14 residues. J was trimmed by 1 base and V by 5 bases; bases with no gene match: 4. Germline CDR1 SQVTM, CDR2 ANQGSEA.